Detailed here is one TCR beta chain. Its antigen is unidentified. The sample originates from a study of siplizumab effects on memory and regulatory T cells. TCR templates numbering some 10^5 were assayed per sample. Libraries were prepared by immunoSEQ multiplex PCR; TCRdb keeps only in-frame clonotypes and omits some of them. The sample lists 85,000 to 120,000 clones, around nine tenths occurring once. General study findings and limits: The diversity of naive T cells seemed greater than that of memory cells, and their alloresponse contribution seemed major.

Sequenced sample: CD4+ T cells sorted from blood. The receptor comes from a human donor in good health.

The CDR3 region is CASSQQGGTTIYF. The CDR3 DNA reads TGTGCCAGCAGCCAGCAAGGTGGCACGACCATATATTTT. The chain links TRBV7-9 to TRBJ1-3; D uncertain. CDR3 length: 13 residues. V lost 5 bases, J lost 10 bases, and 15 bases lay in between. CDR1 and CDR2 (germline): SEHNR, FQNEAQ (reference sequence).